The clone carrying this TCR beta chain was found a few times. TCRdb itself ran the 5' RACE reads through MiXCR, one entry per CDR3 protein. The top ten hold 14% to 15% of the sample, which has approximately 46,000 distinct CDR3 sequences, roughly 10% seen once. The data were obtained in a study of early T cells in non-severe SARS-CoV-2 infection. V shed 4 bases, J shed 5 bases, and the junction held 7 bases outside the gene matches. Germline V lookup: CDR1 MNHEY, CDR2 SVGEGT. There are 14 residues in the CDR3. The source is an adult who was a healthcare worker with PCR-confirmed SARS-CoV-2 infection or an uninfected control (not recorded which). The material sequenced was whole blood. The J gene is TRBJ1-1, the V gene TRBV6-2 or TRBV6-3; 7 positions agree with TRBD1. The CDR3 region is CASSSQTGRTEAFF. The CDR3 nucleotides are TGTGCCAGCAGTTCCCAGACAGGGCGAACTGAAGCTTTCTTT.